This T cell receptor beta chain was found in a study of T cell responses to AZD1222 COVID-19 vaccine (dated by TCRdb to the early 2020s). As for the study more broadly: AZD1222 recipients given second doses at about 4 weeks or at about 12 weeks were pooled, since spike-specific TCR depth and breadth were not found to differ between the two schedules. Trial participants were enrolled into age subgroups of 18-55, 56-69 and 70-plus years, which contained approximately 150, 28 and 58 TCR-sequenced participants, respectively. TCR sequencing was performed for about 250 trial participants, of whom approximately 200 were given two doses of AZD1222 and 26 were given two doses of MenACWY control vaccine. Overall study results and their limits: The 56-69-year group was small, and its depth increase did not reach significance, likely because of low power. Because no samples from the day 14 peak response were available, repertoires could be characterized only after the peak T cell response. Epitopes outside the regions mutated in the B.1.351 and B.1.1.7 variants were reportedly recognized by nearly half of the unique spike-specific TCRs. Conclusions about previously exposed vaccinees are limited, since just a handful of AZD1222 recipients were seropositive for SARS-CoV-2 at baseline. The vaccine-associated CD4 TCRs covered the entire spike protein, and the dominant responses fell in regions 160-218 and 743-854. After two AZD1222 doses, both the breadth and the depth of spike-specific TCRs were significantly higher than at day 0 and than in MenACWY recipients. Participants were mostly white British and included more females than males, and it was suggested by the authors that clonal diversity may have been underestimated.

The meaning of the sample's time point label: baseline before first vaccination. The vaccinee samples were drawn from two UK trials, COV001 and COV002, one of which was a single-blind randomized controlled phase 2/3 trial testing AZD1222 (ChAdOx1 nCoV-19) in healthy adults. For TCRbeta chain sequencing, PBMC samples were collected from trial participants at day 0 and at day 28 after the second dose. The CDR3 regions of human TCRbeta chains were analyzed by immunosequencing. In the authors' own workflow: Repertoire TCRs were checked for matches against a reference library of SARS-CoV-2-specific TCRs that had been generated using the MIRA antigen-specificity platform. Breadth meant the fraction of unique TCRs that were SARS-CoV-2-associated, whereas depth meant the fraction of total T cells that were SARS-CoV-2-associated. Each spike-specific TCR was assigned to its reactive spike region and to a CD4 or CD8 class using the MIRA data. Log10-transformed breadth and depth values were compared by one-way ANOVA with Sidak's multiple comparisons tests. TCRdb obtained this table from immuneACCESS and retained in-frame rearrangements with V and J assigned. These tables miss some clones; where compared with another copy, unresolved V genes account for less than half of the shortfall, and the remainder is unexplained. Clone size and V and J calls were adopted from that table, with D and trimming inferred from the DNA. The sample profile shows about 180,000 clones; 90% of them were found once. The leading ten clones occupy 1.5% of the sample.

V lost 3 bases and J lost 7 bases, and the count of bases not matched to a germline gene is 4. Reading the germline V gene gives CDR1 KGHSH and CDR2 LQKENI. Inclusive of the bounding cysteine and phenylalanine, the CDR3 is 13 residues long. Only the CDR3 region is kept as DNA, spanning 39 bases read in frame from base 1. Points on this clone: The antigen this receptor binds is unknown. No per-base quality is available; no much larger clone lies one base away.

The chain employs TRBV18 and TRBJ2-7; the central 9 bases match TRBD1. Sequencing was performed on peripheral blood, taken on day 0 of AZD1222 vaccination. The TCR originated in an adult in good health. CDR3 loop: CASSPGQGQEQYF. The nucleotides are TGTGCCAGCTCACCTGGACAGGGGCAAGAGCAGTACTTC.